Sequencing of this T cell receptor (beta chain) was carried out in a study of cytotoxic CD8 clonotypes in ibrutinib-treated CLL. Looking at the study overall: Patients: roughly ten relapsed/refractory, some 15 treatment-naive, 17 to 18 IGHV unmutated. With a range of 6 to 36, the median treatment time before response samples were taken was approximately 12 months. Whole-study findings and limits: Sustained-remission and progressing patients were not sampled at matched times.

Using immunoSEQ multiplex PCR, the repertoire was profiled, and TCRdb retains in-frame clones only, with some absent. The sample includes approximately 50,000 clones, roughly 54% seen only once; the top ten take more than 20%. The CDR3 runs to 16 residues. V lost 0 bases and J lost 0; bases outside the gene matches: 5. Germline lookup yields CDR1 SGHRS and CDR2 YFSETQ. This clone was counted ten times or more. Its antigen is still unknown. The genes are TRBV5-1 and TRBJ1-1; 7 bases line up with TRBD1. Sequenced here: PBMCs, sampled at disease progression, from a patient treated with ibrutinib. This clonotype was sampled from a human donor with chronic lymphocytic leukemia. The CDR3 nucleotides are TGCGCCAGCAGCTTGGGGGGACAGTCCCTGAACACTGAAGCTTTCTTT. As protein: CASSLGGQSLNTEAFF.